According to its frequency, the clone carrying this T cell receptor beta chain is medium-sized. Its antigen is not identified. The read ends 3 residues before the CDR3 terminus; that terminus is restored from the germline J gene. This sample is part of a study of Tregs in tolerant kidney transplant recipients. Broader study findings: For some patients, primers changed over time, blocking nucleotide-level comparison. The small number of patients limits these findings pending further validation.

Recipients received nonmyeloablative bone marrow transplants from related graft donors, with transient mixed chimerism. Unstimulated Tregs (CD4+CD25+CD127-) and CD4+CD25- non-Tregs were sorted from PBMCs. The germline V and J ends were trimmed by 5 bases and 7 bases, with 17 bases remaining between them. The CDR3 has 14 residues. CDR1 is SGHTA and CDR2 is FQGTGA in the germline V gene. The assay was immunoSEQ multiplex PCR, and TCRdb's table has in-frame clones only and misses some. The table for this sample gives around 32,000 clones. Source: CD4+ T cells from blood (PBMCs), taken 24 months after the transplant. The rearrangement links TRBV7-3 to TRBJ1-1, with D perhaps matching TRBD1 (5 bases). The TCR was taken from a human patient who received a combined kidney and bone marrow transplant. Some T cells may arise from the graft donor. This chain's CDR3 is CASSPRAGSDEAFF. The CDR3 DNA, read in part, is TGTGCCAGCAGCCCAAGGGCAGGGTCTGATGAA.